Presented here are 5 T cell receptor beta chains from one specimen sequenced in a study of blood T cells in healthy people across ages. With a J-beta primer mix and a sample-barcoded 5' primer, a second PCR ran roughly 6 to 11 cycles. In TCRdb, the 5' RACE reads were re-called with MiXCR into one record per CDR3 protein. The table records about 640,000 distinct CDR3 sequences, about 54% of them present only once. The sequencing sample was made of blood. These receptors were taken from a man aged 55 to 69 in good health.

V is TRBV12-3 or TRBV12-4 and J is TRBJ2-5; D gene uncertain. Trimming took 2 bases from V and 7 from J, leaving 11 bases between them. CDR3 length: 13 amino acids. This chain's CDR3 is CASSLSSPPTQYF. The CDR3 DNA follows: TGTGCCAGCAGTTTAAGCTCGCCGCCGACCCAGTACTTC.

The V gene is TRBV7-2, the J gene TRBJ2-3; the match to TRBD2 covers 9 bases. V shed 5 bases, J shed 0 bases, and the junction held 9 bases outside the gene matches. From germline, CDR1 is SGHTA and CDR2 FQGNSA. The CDR3 totals 17 residues. For the CDR3, the DNA is TGTGCCAGCAGCCAGAACTCACTAGCGGGTAGCACAGATACGCAGTATTTT. Protein: CASSQNSLAGSTDTQYF.

The rearrangement links TRBV5-1 to TRBJ2-5; D perhaps matches TRBD1 (8 bases). Germline loops: CDR1 SGHRS, CDR2 YFSETQ. The CDR3 sequence is 15 residues long. V was shortened by 4 bases and J by 4 bases, with 17 bases between the two germline ends. This CDR3 is CASSNRTGRGETQYF. For the CDR3, the DNA is TGCGCCAGCAGCAACCGGACAGGGAGGGGAGAGACCCAGTACTTC.

This clonotype came up a few times. The chain uses TRBV4-2 and TRBJ1-5, with unresolved D. The V gene's germline CDR1 is LGHNA and CDR2 YNFKEQ. The CDR3 has 13 residues. The V gene lost 3 bases and the J gene lost 5 bases, with 8 bases spanning the gap. The chain's CDR3 is CASSQNEDQPQHF. In DNA form, the CDR3 reads TGTGCCAGCAGCCAGAATGAGGATCAGCCCCAGCATTTT.

The chain recombines TRBV29-1 with TRBJ1-2, with D possibly matching TRBD1 (6 bases). Trimming cost V 4 bases and J 8 bases, with 11 bases left between them. CDR3 length: 11 amino acids. Germline-derived CDR1 and CDR2 are SQVTM and ANQGSEA. CDR3: CSVGAGEGYTF. In DNA form, the CDR3 reads TGCAGCGTTGGGGCAGGGGAGGGCTACACCTTC.